The rows below give T cell receptor beta chains drawn from one sample of a study of blood T cell repertoires in COVID-19. Method: immunoSEQ multiplex PCR; TCRdb's copy keeps in-frame clones and lacks some. The sample consists of approximately 29,000 clones, roughly 80% of them appearing once. The specimen was peripheral blood. These receptors came from a woman aged 55 to 70 with acute or convalescent COVID-19. CDR3s include the opening cysteine and the closing phenylalanine or tryptophan. A D gene is named only where the DNA matches it firmly. Clone size is given for some rows only: seen once, a few or many times, or a class if the clone is expanded.

V	J	D	size	CDR3	DNA
TRBV20-1	TRBJ1-1	.	few	CRASGNTEAFF	TGCAGAGCTTCCGGGAACACTGAAGCTTTCTTT
TRBV18	TRBJ1-2	TRBD1	.	CASSPDRGYGYTF	TGTGCCAGCTCACCGGACAGGGGCTATGGCTACACCTTC
TRBV27	TRBJ2-5	TRBD2	.	CASSFQLAGGRETQYF	TGTGCCAGCAGTTTCCAACTAGCGGGGGGGCGAGAGACCCAGTACTTC
TRBV2	TRBJ1-2	.	.	CASSDELGYTF	TGTGCCAGCAGTGATGAGCTCGGCTACACCTTC
TRBV6-5	TRBJ2-2	.	.	CATNQGGNTGELFF	TGTGCCACCAACCAGGGAGGGAACACCGGGGAGCTGTTTTTT
TRBV4-2	TRBJ1-1	TRBD1	.	CASSPVPGQGASMNTEAFF	TGTGCCAGCAGCCCCGTCCCGGGACAGGGGGCAAGCATGAACACTGAAGCTTTCTTT
TRBV4-1	TRBJ1-6	TRBD1	once	CASSRQGRDSPLHF	TGCGCCAGCAGCCGACAGGGCCGGGATTCACCCCTCCACTTT
TRBV3-1/TRBV3-2	TRBJ1-6	TRBD1	.	CASRPGRGQGVESPLHF	TGTGCCAGCAGACCCGGGCGTGGACAGGGAGTAGAGTCACCCCTCCACTTT
TRBV5-6	TRBJ1-1	.	.	CASSRHRVNTEAFF	TGTGCCAGCAGCAGACACAGGGTGAACACTGAAGCTTTCTTT
TRBV7-3	TRBJ2-2	.	few	CASSLTPRGELFF	TGTGCCAGCAGCTTAACTCCTAGGGGGGAGCTGTTTTTT
TRBV19	TRBJ1-2	TRBD1	few	CASSWDRGRGYTF	TGTGCCAGTAGCTGGGACAGGGGACGTGGCTACACCTTC
TRBV29-1	TRBJ2-6	TRBD1	.	CSAGGSGANVLTF	TGCAGCGCAGGGGGCTCTGGGGCCAACGTCCTGACTTTC
TRBV12-5	TRBJ2-3	.	.	CASGWERPTDTQYF	TGTGCTAGTGGTTGGGAGAGACCCACAGATACGCAGTATTTT
TRBV2	TRBJ1-4	TRBD1	.	CASRMTGADEKLFF	TGTGCCAGCAGGATGACAGGGGCGGATGAAAAACTGTTTTTT
TRBV9	TRBJ1-2	.	.	CASSVNGGRVPDPNYGYTF	TGTGCCAGCAGCGTAAACGGGGGAAGAGTTCCGGATCCTAACTATGGCTACACCTTC
TRBV5-1	TRBJ1-6	.	few	CASSLAEGGSARTLHF	TGCGCCAGCAGCTTGGCCGAGGGTGGTTCAGCCCGAACCCTCCACTTT
TRBV12-5	TRBJ1-5	TRBD1	.	CASGRSRDRGSPQHF	TGTGCTAGTGGCCGATCCCGGGACAGGGGGTCGCCCCAGCATTTT
TRBV28	TRBJ1-1	.	.	CASSLQVNTEAFF	TGTGCCAGCAGTTTACAGGTGAACACTGAAGCTTTCTTT
TRBV29-1	TRBJ2-5	TRBD1	once	CSVGGQGNSGETQYF	TGCAGCGTTGGTGGACAGGGGAATTCGGGAGAGACCCAGTACTTC
TRBV2	TRBJ1-2	TRBD1	.	CASRGTGTGGYGYTF	TGTGCCAGCAGGGGGACCGGGACAGGGGGCTATGGCTACACCTTC
TRBV5-6	TRBJ1-5	.	.	CASSLVGDNQPQHF	TGTGCCAGCAGCTTAGTAGGGGACAATCAGCCCCAGCATTTT
TRBV28	TRBJ2-4	.	.	CASSELRGRKAKNIQYF	TGTGCCAGCAGTGAGCTCCGGGGTCGGAAAGCCAAAAACATTCAGTACTTC
TRBV7-8	TRBJ2-3	.	.	CASSLATVADTQYF	TGTGCCAGCAGCTTAGCGACAGTCGCAGATACGCAGTATTTT